The next 22 T cell receptor beta chains were all read from a single sample in a study of T cell repertoires in cytomegalovirus infection. The antigens of these receptors remain unknown. Via MiXCR, TCRdb re-called the reads, giving one row per CDR3 protein. Of some 590,000 distinct CDR3 sequences listed, about 39% are singletons. Source: cultured PBMCs, taken from culture after CMV antigen stimulation. The receptors here all came from a human donor in good health (CMV status not recorded). Some clones in this sample may be carry-over from other donors' samples.

J is TRBJ2-7 and V is TRBV6-5; a weak D match, TRBD1 (6 bases). This CDR3 comprises 12 residues. Trimming left V 8 bases short and J 3 bases short, with 11 bases between. The V gene's germline CDR1 is MNHEY and CDR2 SVGAGI. The CDR3 nucleotides read TGTGCCAGCGGGGGCAGATTCTACGAGCAGTACTTC. Translating it yields CASGGRFYEQYF.

The gene calls are TRBV27 and TRBJ2-3, with 8 bases that match TRBD2. J lost 1 base, V lost 3 bases, and 9 bases had no gene match. CDR3 length equals 17 residues. Germline lookup yields CDR1 MNHEY and CDR2 SMNVEV (reference sequence). The CDR3 reads CASSFVGLGLGTDTQYF. The DNA for the CDR3 is TGTGCCAGCAGTTTCGTGGGACTAGGCTTAGGCACAGATACGCAGTATTTT.

The table lists this clonotype with a few counts. The chain couples TRBV12-3 or TRBV12-4 to TRBJ2-7; possibly TRBD2 for D (5 bases). With 7 bases removed from V and 0 bases from J, the gap between germline ends came to 13 bases. CDR3 size: 14 residues. CDR3 bases: TGTGCCAGCACCACCCCGGGAAACTCCTACGAGCAGTACTTC. It is translated as CASTTPGNSYEQYF.

J is TRBJ2-7 and V is TRBV5-1; TRBD2 matches at 9 bases. Germline-derived CDR1 and CDR2 are SGHRS and YFSETQ. The CDR3 length is 15 residues. Trimming removed 3 bases from V and 0 bases from J; junction bases left unmatched: 4. The CDR3 DNA is TGCGCCAGCAGCTACACTAGCGGGCTCTCCTACGAGCAGTACTTC. This encodes CASSYTSGLSYEQYF.

The chain has TRBV5-6 and TRBJ2-1; D call uncertain. This CDR3 region has 16 residues. Trimming pared 4 bases from V and 8 bases from J, leaving 22 bases between. Germline CDR1 SGHDT, CDR2 YYEEEE. CDR3 in amino acids: CASSPALLAGWDEQFF. CDR3 in DNA: TGTGCCAGCAGCCCCGCGTTGCTGGCCGGGTGGGATGAGCAGTTCTTC.

This clonotype was seen ten or more times. The J gene is TRBJ1-1, the V gene TRBV7-8, with a tentative D call TRBD1 (5 bases). CDR1 SGHVS and CDR2 FQNEAQ come from the germline V gene. The CDR3 covers 14 residues. Trimming took off 5 bases at V and 4 bases at J, with 14 bases between the two ends. This CDR3 is CASSPGGSVTEAFF. In DNA, the CDR3 is TGTGCCAGCAGCCCCGGGGGGTCGGTCACTGAAGCTTTCTTT.

In this sample, this clonotype turned up many times. The gene calls are TRBV2 and TRBJ2-3; 10 bases are shared with TRBD2. This CDR3 is 15 amino acids long. The V gene end was trimmed by 5 bases and the J gene end by 1 base; junction bases not matched to a gene: 3. In germline, CDR1 is SNHLY, CDR2 FYNNEI. The CDR3 loop is CASSPTSGGTDTQYF. The DNA for the CDR3 is TGTGCCAGCAGTCCTACTAGCGGGGGCACAGATACGCAGTATTTT.

The rearrangement joins TRBV15 to TRBJ1-6, with D unresolved. V was trimmed by 5 bases and J by 14 bases, leaving 19 bases between them. The CDR3 runs to 14 residues. The germline CDR1 and CDR2 sequences are LNHNV and YYDKDF (reference sequence). CDR3 in DNA: TGTGCCACCAGCCAAGGGAAGAGCGCGAACACCCTCCACTTT. Protein: CATSQGKSANTLHF.

This clonotype was detected only once. V usage is TRBV7-2 and J usage is TRBJ2-1; 8 bases agree with TRBD2. Germline trimming cut 11 bases from V and 5 bases from J; bases unmatched to any gene: 11. From germline, CDR1 is SGHTA and CDR2 FQGNSA. This CDR3 has 14 amino acids. The DNA for the CDR3 is TGTGCCGGAAGCTATAGCGGGATCAACAATGAGCAGTTCTTC. Its protein is CAGSYSGINNEQFF.

The chain links TRBV7-2 to TRBJ2-6; D possibly corresponds to TRBD1 (8 bases). CDR3 length equals 16 residues. V shed 4 bases and J shed 1 base, with 11 bases lying between them. CDR1 and CDR2 (germline): SGHTA, FQGNSA. In DNA form, the CDR3 reads TGTGCCAGCAGCTACAGGGGGGGATCTGGGGCCAACGTCCTGACTTTC. As protein: CASSYRGGSGANVLTF.

The chain has TRBV12-3 or TRBV12-4 and TRBJ2-4; D is uncertain. V dropped 6 bases and J dropped 2 bases, with 11 bases sitting between them. The CDR3 sequence is 14 residues long. The CDR3 is CASSSLETKNIQYF. The CDR3 region has the DNA TGTGCCAGCAGCTCTCTAGAGACCAAAAACATTCAGTACTTC.

The rearrangement uses TRBV27 and TRBJ2-2; D not resolved. Trimming left V 5 bases short and J 3 bases short, with 10 bases between. Germline V gene data show CDR1 as MNHEY and CDR2 as SMNVEV (reference sequence). The CDR3 covers 14 residues. CDR3 region: CASSPSVDTGELFF. The CDR3 coding sequence is TGTGCCAGCAGTCCCTCCGTTGACACCGGGGAGCTGTTTTTT.

The chain uses TRBV7-2 and TRBJ2-3; 8 bases line up with TRBD2. Germline CDR1 SGHTA, CDR2 FQGNSA. V lost 1 base and J lost 8; bases outside the gene matches: 8. There are 15 residues in the CDR3. The CDR3 DNA follows: TGTGCCAGCAGCTTAGGGGGACTAGGAAGGGGTACGCAGTATTTT. Residues: CASSLGGLGRGTQYF.

This clonotype was counted between two and nine times. The rearrangement links TRBV10-3 to TRBJ2-7, with D unclear. The V and J ends lost 6 bases and 1 base respectively, with 13 bases between them. Germline lookup yields CDR1 ENHRY and CDR2 SYGVKD. This CDR3 contains 14 residues. The CDR3 region has the DNA TGTGCCATCAGCAAATCGATGGGATCCTACGAGCAGTACTTC. Translated: CAISKSMGSYEQYF.

The CDR3 bases are TGTGCCAGCAGTTTAGCGTGGCGGAGCCAAGGCTACACCTTC. It encodes CASSLAWRSQGYTF. The chain joins TRBV12-3 or TRBV12-4 to TRBJ1-2, with D hard to call. The V end lost 0 bases, the J end lost 8 bases, and 13 bases lay between the germline ends. This CDR3 has 14 amino acids.

The chain joins TRBV27 to TRBJ2-7; D possibly corresponds to TRBD1 (6 bases). The CDR3 is 16 amino acids. The germline V gene has CDR1 MNHEY and CDR2 SMNVEV (reference sequence). Between the trimmed V and J ends, which lost 1 base and 0 bases, there was a span of 13 bases. CDR3 region: CASSLWAGQRSYEQYF. CDR3 in DNA: TGTGCCAGCAGTTTATGGGCCGGACAGCGCTCCTACGAGCAGTACTTC.

This rearrangement joins TRBV6-2 or TRBV6-3 to TRBJ2-2, with D hard to call. V dropped 7 bases and J dropped 4 bases, with 7 bases sitting between them. Germline lookup yields CDR1 MNHEY and CDR2 SVGEGT. The CDR3 extends over 12 amino acids. The CDR3 DNA follows: TGTGCCAGCACCCAGGCCACCGGGGAGCTGTTTTTT. This encodes CASTQATGELFF.

The chain uses TRBV20-1 and TRBJ2-5, with 7 bases fitting TRBD2. CDR3 length: 14 amino acids. CDR1 and CDR2 (germline): DFQATT, SNEGSKA (reference sequence). V shed 5 bases and J 6 bases; nucleotides not matched to a gene: 12. The CDR3: CSAGDYLGLKTQYF. The DNA of the CDR3 is TGCAGTGCTGGGGACTATTTGGGTTTGAAGACCCAGTACTTC.

The V gene is TRBV7-8, the J gene TRBJ2-5; TRBD1 might be the D (5 bases). Germline V lookup: CDR1 SGHVS, CDR2 FQNEAQ. V gave up 3 bases and J gave up 3 bases, with 23 bases separating them. The CDR3 is 18 residues long. This chain's CDR3 is CASSLTPRRGRVEETQYF. The CDR3 DNA reads as TGTGCCAGCAGCTTGACCCCCCGAAGAGGCAGGGTAGAAGAGACCCAGTACTTC.

This chain joins TRBV19 and TRBJ2-5; D remains unclear. Germline CDR1 and CDR2: LNHDA and SQIVND (reference sequence). This CDR3 comprises 13 residues. Trimming cost V 5 bases and J 1 base, with 8 bases left between them. CDR3 nucleotides: TGTGCCAGTAGTTCGTCCGTCCAAGAGACCCAGTACTTC. This encodes CASSSSVQETQYF.

This clonotype was picked up a small number of times. The chain couples TRBV19 to TRBJ1-5, with a tentative D call TRBD1 (5 bases). This CDR3 region has 17 residues. CDR1 and CDR2 (germline): LNHDA, SQIVND (reference sequence). Trimming removed 3 bases from V and 0 bases from J, with 15 bases in between. In DNA, the CDR3 is TGTGCCAGTAGTATCAGGCAGGGATCTTATAGCAATCAGCCCCAGCATTTT. It encodes CASSIRQGSYSNQPQHF.

There are a few counts of this clonotype. The rearrangement uses TRBV2 and TRBJ2-2; D remains unclear. Germline V CDR1 and CDR2: SNHLY, FYNNEI. The CDR3 is made up of 13 amino acids. V lost 4 bases and J 1 base, leaving 4 bases between the germline ends. For the CDR3, the DNA is TGTGCCAGCAGTGTGGGGAACACCGGGGAGCTGTTTTTT. Translating it yields CASSVGNTGELFF.